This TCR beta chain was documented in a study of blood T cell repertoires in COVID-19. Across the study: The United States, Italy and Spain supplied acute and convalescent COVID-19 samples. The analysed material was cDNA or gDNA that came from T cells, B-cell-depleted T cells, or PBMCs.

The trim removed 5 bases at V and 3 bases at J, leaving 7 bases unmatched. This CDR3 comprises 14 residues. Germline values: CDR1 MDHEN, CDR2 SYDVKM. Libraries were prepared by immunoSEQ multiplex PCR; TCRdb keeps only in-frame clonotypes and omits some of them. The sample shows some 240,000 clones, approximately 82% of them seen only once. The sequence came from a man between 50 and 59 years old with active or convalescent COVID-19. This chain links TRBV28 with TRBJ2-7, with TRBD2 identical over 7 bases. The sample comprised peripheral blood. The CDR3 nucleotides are TGTGCCAGCAGTACGGCGGGAGAAATCTACGAGCAGTACTTC. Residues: CASSTAGEIYEQYF.